A single sample gave rise to the 13 T cell receptor beta chains below, sequenced in a study of CD8 T cells in ankylosing spondylitis. One entry per CDR3 protein results from TCRdb running MiXCR on the 5' RACE reads. The table shows some 200,000 distinct CDR3 sequences, with 18% occurring only once. Sequenced: blood, either unsorted or a sorted T cell fraction (not recorded which). The receptors were sampled from a male donor aged 10-30 years with ankylosing spondylitis or in good health (not recorded which).

This clonotype was seen at least ten times. The rearrangement joins TRBV5-1 to TRBJ1-2; 7 positions match TRBD1. Looked up from germline, CDR1 is SGHRS and CDR2 is YFSETQ. This CDR3 comprises 14 residues. V lost 1 base, J lost 2 bases, and 2 bases stayed unmatched. CDR3: CASSLRGRNYGYTF. DNA of the CDR3: TGCGCCAGCAGCTTGAGGGGGCGCAACTATGGCTACACCTTC.

This clonotype was recorded many times. The genes are TRBV4-3 and TRBJ2-7; a possible D gene is TRBD1 (5 bases). Per the germline V gene, CDR1 is LGHNA and CDR2 is YSLEER. V dropped 2 bases and J dropped 0 bases, with 11 bases sitting between them. The CDR3 has 15 residues. The CDR3 protein is CASSQLTDTSYEQYF. CDR3 coding DNA: TGCGCCAGCAGCCAACTGACAGATACCTCCTACGAGCAGTACTTC.

The chain's CDR3 is CASSFKGTLYNEQFF. CDR3 DNA sequence: TGTGCCAGCAGTTTCAAAGGGACTCTTTACAATGAGCAGTTCTTC. The rearrangement joins TRBV12-3 or TRBV12-4 to TRBJ2-1; D perhaps matches TRBD2 (6 bases). V shed 3 bases and J shed 4 bases, with 13 bases lying between them. This CDR3 has 15 residues.

In its sample, this clonotype was seen many times. The chain recombines TRBV20-1 with TRBJ2-7; the D is unclear. CDR1 and CDR2 (germline): DFQATT, SNEGSKA (reference sequence). The CDR3 consists of 12 residues. V lost 5 bases and J 3 bases, leaving 11 bases between the germline ends. This chain's CDR3 is CSAGLRDYEQYF. In DNA form, the CDR3 reads TGCAGTGCTGGGCTTAGGGACTACGAGCAGTACTTC.

V usage is TRBV6-6 and J usage is TRBJ2-5; D is unresolved. V was cut by 6 bases and J by 5 bases, with 7 bases left in between. The CDR3 is 11 amino acids. Germline V CDR1 and CDR2: MNHNY, SVGAGI (reference sequence). Here the CDR3 DNA reads TGTGCCAGCAGCTCCCTCGAGACCCAGTACTTC. It codes for CASSSLETQYF.

The table lists this clonotype with many counts. The chain carries TRBV7-8 and TRBJ2-1; D call uncertain. CDR3 length equals 16 residues. Germline V CDR1 and CDR2: SGHVS, FQNEAQ. Trimming took off 1 base at V and 0 bases at J, with 10 bases between the two ends. The CDR3 is CASSLGYIRSYNEQFF. CDR3 bases: TGTGCCAGCAGCTTAGGGTATATCCGCTCCTACAATGAGCAGTTCTTC.

The chain combines TRBV12-3 or TRBV12-4 with TRBJ2-1; tentatively, D is TRBD2 (6 bases). There are 14 residues in the CDR3. Trimming removed 7 bases from V and 2 bases from J, with 12 bases in between. CDR3 amino acids: CASTSGATYNEQFF. The CDR3 DNA is TGTGCCAGCACTTCGGGAGCCACCTACAATGAGCAGTTCTTC.

This clonotype has ten or more counts. The rearrangement uses TRBV6-1 and TRBJ2-7; D gene uncertain. The V gene lost 7 bases and the J gene lost 2 bases, with 12 bases spanning the gap. There are 13 residues in the CDR3. Germline V lookup: CDR1 MNHNS, CDR2 SASEGT. CDR3 loop: CASISGKAYEQYV. The CDR3 coding sequence is TGTGCCAGCATTAGTGGGAAGGCCTACGAGCAGTACGTC.

The gene calls are TRBV27 and TRBJ2-1; 8 positions match TRBD1. The CDR3 is 14 residues long. The V and J ends lost 7 bases and 4 bases, in that order; junction bases with no gene match: 6. Germline V gives CDR1 MNHEY, CDR2 SMNVEV (reference sequence). The DNA for the CDR3 is TGTGCCAGCAACAGACAGGGGTTTTACAATGAGCAGTTCTTC. This translates into CASNRQGFYNEQFF.

Ten or more counts support this clonotype. DNA for the CDR3: TGCGCCAGCAGCCCACAGGGCGGGGGCACAGATACGCAGTATTTT. Protein: CASSPQGGGTDTQYF. V is TRBV4-3 and J is TRBJ2-3; the D call may be TRBD1 or TRBD2 (6 bases each). The germline V gene has CDR1 LGHNA and CDR2 YSLEER. The CDR3 totals 15 residues. The V and J ends lost 4 bases and 1 base respectively, with 12 bases between them.

The chain uses TRBV13 and TRBJ2-3; possibly TRBD2 for D (5 bases). The CDR3 runs to 15 residues. V was cut by 6 bases and J by 2 bases, with 15 bases left in between. Germline V gives CDR1 PRHDT, CDR2 FYEKMQ (reference sequence). The CDR3, as DNA: TGTGCCAGCAGTTATGGCGGGCGGCTCACAGATACGCAGTATTTT. This codes for CASSYGGRLTDTQYF.

This clonotype was counted ten times or more. The chain has TRBV11-2 and TRBJ1-1; 7 nucleotides agree with TRBD1. Germline lookup yields CDR1 SGHAT and CDR2 FQNNGV. The CDR3 length is 15 residues. V lost 1 base and J lost 1; bases outside the gene matches: 3. Here the CDR3 reads CASSLGRGRNTEAFF. For the CDR3, the DNA is TGTGCCAGCAGCTTAGGAAGGGGGCGGAACACTGAAGCTTTCTTT.

This clonotype was seen repeatedly, ten times or more. The CDR3 protein is CATSRDRGSSYEQYF. CDR3 nucleotide sequence: TGTGCCACCAGCAGAGATAGGGGTTCGTCCTACGAGCAGTACTTC. The gene calls are TRBV15 and TRBJ2-7; tentatively, D is TRBD1 (5 bases). Trimming removed 0 bases at V and 1 base at J, with 10 bases between. Germline V gives CDR1 LNHNV, CDR2 YYDKDF (reference sequence). There are 15 residues in the CDR3.